One and the same sample provided the 9 T cell receptor beta chains below, sequenced in a study of cytomegalovirus exposure and HLA in healthy donors. Measured with immunoSEQ multiplex PCR; TCRdb has only the in-frame clones, and not every one. Here the sample spans a few hundred thousand clones, about 90% being singletons. Sequences were obtained from PBMCs. These receptors were obtained from a man in his late teens or twenties in good health and CMV-seropositive.

The rearrangement joins TRBV13 to TRBJ2-1; D unclear. V lost 1 base and J 4 bases, leaving 8 bases between the germline ends. Per the germline V gene, CDR1 is PRHDT and CDR2 is FYEKMQ (reference sequence). This CDR3 comprises 14 residues. The CDR3, as DNA: TGTGCCAGCAGCTTAGTGGGCGCTTACAATGAGCAGTTCTTC. This translates into CASSLVGAYNEQFF.

This rearrangement joins TRBV9 to TRBJ2-5; 13 bases agree with TRBD2. CDR1 SGDLS and CDR2 YYNGEE come from the germline V gene. This CDR3 spans 17 amino acids. Trimming removed 7 bases from V and 5 bases from J; junction bases left unmatched: 14. The CDR3 loop is CASSWGRTSGSGETQYF. CDR3 bases: TGTGCCAGCTCCTGGGGGCGGACTAGCGGGAGTGGTGAGACCCAGTACTTC.

CDR3 sequence reads: CASSRGTDYNYGYTF. The CDR3 DNA is TGTGCCAGCAGCCGCGGGACAGACTACAACTATGGCTACACCTTC. The chain links TRBV11-2 to TRBJ1-2; 7 bases align to TRBD1. The CDR3 extends over 15 amino acids. Germline V gives CDR1 SGHAT, CDR2 FQNNGV. V was pared by 5 bases and J by 2 bases, with 8 bases of the junction left unmatched.

The J gene is TRBJ1-5, the V gene TRBV4-2; 8 positions match TRBD1. CDR3 size: 15 residues. The junction had 4 bases not matched to a gene; V was cut back by 4 bases and J by 2 bases. From germline, CDR1 is LGHNA and CDR2 YNFKEQ. In DNA, the CDR3 is TGTGCCAGCAGCCGCGAGGGACAGGGCAATCAGCCCCAGCATTTT. Its protein product is CASSREGQGNQPQHF.

V usage is TRBV7-9 and J usage is TRBJ2-7; tentatively, D is TRBD2 (6 bases). This CDR3 spans 15 amino acids. V dropped 5 bases and J dropped 2 bases, with 16 bases sitting between them. CDR1 and CDR2 (germline): SEHNR, FQNEAQ (reference sequence). CDR3 coding DNA: TGTGCCAGCAGCCCTTGGACTAACAATGCCTACGAGCAGTACTTC. Encoded protein: CASSPWTNNAYEQYF.

This chain uses TRBV5-4 with TRBJ2-1, with a tentative D call TRBD2 (5 bases). The V gene's germline CDR1 is SGHNT and CDR2 YYREEE (reference sequence). V lost 1 base to trimming and J lost 0 bases, with 8 bases between them. This CDR3 spans 15 amino acids. CDR3 protein: CASSLRLTSYNEQFF. In nucleotides, the CDR3 is TGTGCCAGCAGCTTGCGACTAACCTCCTACAATGAGCAGTTCTTC.

This chain joins TRBV28 and TRBJ1-1; possible D gene TRBD1, 5 bases. With 2 bases removed from V and 0 bases from J, the gap between germline ends came to 10 bases. Per the germline V gene, CDR1 is MDHEN and CDR2 is SYDVKM. The CDR3 sequence is 15 residues long. CDR3 loop: CASSLGGALNTEAFF. The CDR3 DNA reads TGTGCCAGCAGTTTAGGTGGGGCCCTGAACACTGAAGCTTTCTTT.

The V gene is TRBV18, the J gene TRBJ1-2; a possible D gene is TRBD1 (5 bases). From germline, CDR1 is KGHSH and CDR2 LQKENI. This CDR3 contains 14 residues. Trimming pared 3 bases from V and 8 bases from J, leaving 16 bases between. The CDR3 DNA sequence: TGTGCCAGCTCACCCGGCAGGGCCGCGGGAGGCTACACCTTC. Encoded protein: CASSPGRAAGGYTF.

The chain is built from TRBV6-5 and TRBJ2-7; D is unclear. CDR1 is MNHEY and CDR2 is SVGAGI in the germline V gene. The CDR3 covers 13 residues. V gave up 0 bases and J gave up 6 bases, with 9 bases separating them. CDR3 in amino acids: CASSYSGLGEQYF. CDR3 in DNA: TGTGCCAGCAGTTACTCCGGATTAGGCGAGCAGTACTTC.